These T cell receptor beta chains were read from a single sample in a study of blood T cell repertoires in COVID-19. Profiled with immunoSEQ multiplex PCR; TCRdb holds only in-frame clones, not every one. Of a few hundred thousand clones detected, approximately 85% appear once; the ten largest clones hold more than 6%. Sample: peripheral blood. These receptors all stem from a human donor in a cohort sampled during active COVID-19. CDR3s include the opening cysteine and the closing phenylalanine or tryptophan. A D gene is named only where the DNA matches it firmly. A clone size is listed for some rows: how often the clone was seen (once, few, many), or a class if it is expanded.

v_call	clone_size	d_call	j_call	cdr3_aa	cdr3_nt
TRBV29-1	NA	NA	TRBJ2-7	CSALGGHTYEQYF	TGCAGCGCCCTCGGCGGGCACACCTACGAGCAGTACTTC
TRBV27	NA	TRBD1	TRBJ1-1	CASRMDRGRREAFF	TGTGCCAGCAGGATGGACAGGGGCCGACGTGAAGCTTTCTTT
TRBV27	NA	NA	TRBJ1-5	CASSLSTAGNQPQHF	TGTGCCAGCAGTTTATCGACGGCGGGGAATCAGCCCCAGCATTTT
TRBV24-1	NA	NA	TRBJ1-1	CATSDQGKTEAFF	TGTGCCACCAGTGATCAGGGGAAGACTGAAGCTTTCTTT
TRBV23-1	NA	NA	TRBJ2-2	CARNSAGHSQRAGRTGELFF	TGCGCCAGGAACTCAGCGGGACATTCGCAGAGAGCGGGTCGCACCGGGGAGCTGTTTTTT
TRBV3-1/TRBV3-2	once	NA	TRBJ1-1	CASSRRTGFTEAFF	TGTGCCAGCAGCAGGCGGACGGGATTCACTGAAGCTTTCTTT
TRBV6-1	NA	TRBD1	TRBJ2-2	CASSEPQGALTGELFF	TGTGCCAGCAGTGAACCCCAGGGGGCGCTTACCGGGGAGCTGTTTTTT
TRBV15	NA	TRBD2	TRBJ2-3	CATSNLKGRGGAKDTQYF	TGTGCCACCAGCAACCTCAAAGGACGCGGGGGGGCCAAAGATACGCAGTATTTT
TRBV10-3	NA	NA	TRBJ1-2	CAISERRVDYGYTF	TGTGCCATCAGTGAGCGGCGGGTGGACTATGGCTACACCTTC
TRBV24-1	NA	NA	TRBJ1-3	CATSFPGSGNTIYF	TGTGCCACCAGTTTTCCGGGGTCTGGAAACACCATATATTTT
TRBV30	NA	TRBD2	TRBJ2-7	CAWSIGGSYEQYF	TGTGCCTGGAGTATCGGGGGGTCCTACGAGCAGTACTTC
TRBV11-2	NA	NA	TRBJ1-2	CASTTGLWGYTF	TGTGCCAGCACTACAGGGCTGTGGGGCTACACCTTC
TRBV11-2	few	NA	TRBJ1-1	CASSLLGGWNTEAFF	TGTGCCAGCAGCTTATTAGGCGGTTGGAACACTGAAGCTTTCTTT
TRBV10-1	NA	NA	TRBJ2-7	CASGPGGDEQYF	TGCGCCAGCGGGCCAGGCGGGGACGAGCAGTACTTC
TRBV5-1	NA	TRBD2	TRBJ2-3	CASSLAAPGLAADTQYF	TGCGCCAGCAGCTTGGCCGCGCCGGGACTAGCTGCAGATACGCAGTATTTT
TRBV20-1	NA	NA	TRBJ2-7	CSASRDYEQYF	TGCAGTGCTAGCCGGGACTACGAGCAGTACTTC
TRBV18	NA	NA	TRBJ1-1	CASSKAREGTEAFF	TGTGCCAGCTCTAAGGCCAGGGAAGGCACTGAAGCTTTCTTT
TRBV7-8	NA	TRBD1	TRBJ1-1	CASSAGQGAEAFF	TGTGCCAGCAGCGCAGGACAGGGAGCCGAGGCTTTCTTT
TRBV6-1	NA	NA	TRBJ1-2	CASSEVMSNYGYTF	TGTGCCAGCAGTGAAGTTATGTCTAACTATGGCTACACCTTC
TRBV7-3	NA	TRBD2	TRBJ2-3	CASSPSGGASDTQYF	TGTGCCAGCAGCCCCTCGGGGGGGGCTTCAGATACGCAGTATTTT
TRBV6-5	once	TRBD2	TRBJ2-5	CASSAFRGDQETQYF	TGTGCCAGCAGCGCGTTCCGGGGGGACCAAGAGACCCAGTACTTC
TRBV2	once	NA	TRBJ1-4	CASSEGEKLFF	TGTGCCAGCAGCGAGGGTGAAAAACTGTTTTTT
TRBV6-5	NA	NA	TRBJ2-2	CAAGGDYTGELFF	TGTGCCGCGGGCGGGGATTACACCGGGGAGCTGTTTTTT
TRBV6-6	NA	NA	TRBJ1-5	CASSSAPVSNQPQHF	TGTGCCAGCAGTTCCGCTCCAGTGAGCAATCAGCCCCAGCATTTT
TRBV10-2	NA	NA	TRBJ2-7	CASSEARGSDEQYF	TGCGCCAGCAGTGAAGCCCGGGGATCGGACGAGCAGTACTTC
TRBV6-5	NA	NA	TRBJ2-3	CASRRVLSTDTQYF	TGTGCCAGCAGGAGGGTCCTAAGCACAGATACGCAGTATTTT
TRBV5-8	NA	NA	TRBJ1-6	CASRDTHSPLHF	TGTGCCAGCCGGGACACCCATTCACCCCTCCACTTT
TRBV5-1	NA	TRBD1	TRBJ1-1	CASSFPGQGYTEAFF	TGCGCCAGCAGCTTTCCGGGACAGGGATACACTGAAGCTTTCTTT
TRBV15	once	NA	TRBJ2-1	CATSRVGADGYNEQFF	TGTGCCACCAGCAGAGTTGGGGCGGACGGCTACAATGAGCAGTTCTTC
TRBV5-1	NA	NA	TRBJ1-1	CASSLITGETEAFF	TGCGCCAGCAGCTTGATCACGGGAGAAACTGAAGCTTTCTTT
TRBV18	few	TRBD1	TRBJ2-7	CASSPPGQGGNEQYF	TGTGCCAGCTCACCACCGGGACAGGGAGGCAACGAGCAGTACTTC
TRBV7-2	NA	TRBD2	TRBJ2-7	CASSPSGGPYEQYF	TGTGCCAGCAGCCCTAGCGGGGGGCCCTACGAGCAGTACTTC
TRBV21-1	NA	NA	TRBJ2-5	CASSKYPGLIETQYF	TGTGCCAGCAGCAAATATCCAGGACTCATCGAGACCCAGTACTTC
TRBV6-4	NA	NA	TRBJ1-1	CASSSTEKTEAFF	TGTGCCAGCAGTTCGACAGAAAAAACTGAAGCTTTCTTT
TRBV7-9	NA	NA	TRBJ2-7	CASTQPGYEQYF	TGTGCCAGCACCCAGCCGGGGTACGAGCAGTACTTC
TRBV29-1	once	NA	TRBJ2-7	CSVITVTYEQYF	TGCAGCGTTATAACAGTTACCTACGAGCAGTACTTC
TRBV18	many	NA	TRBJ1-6	CASSPLADPRISYNSPLHF	TGTGCCAGCTCACCATTGGCGGATCCGAGGATTTCCTATAATTCACCCCTCCACTTT
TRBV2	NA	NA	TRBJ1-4	CASSDPGEGEKLFF	TGTGCCAGCAGTGACCCAGGGGAAGGTGAAAAACTGTTTTTT
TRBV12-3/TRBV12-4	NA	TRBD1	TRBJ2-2	CASNGQGIGELFF	TGTGCCAGCAATGGACAGGGAATCGGGGAGCTGTTTTTT
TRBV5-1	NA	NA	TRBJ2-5	CASSFGLLVGETQYF	TGCGCCAGCAGCTTCGGACTTTTAGTGGGAGAGACCCAGTACTTC
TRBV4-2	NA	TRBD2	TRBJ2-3	CASSQELAVPHTQYF	TGTGCCAGCAGCCAAGAACTAGCGGTACCCCATACGCAGTATTTT
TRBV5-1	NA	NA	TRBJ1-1	CASSLGDGTEAFF	TGCGCCAGCAGCTTAGGGGATGGGACTGAAGCTTTCTTT
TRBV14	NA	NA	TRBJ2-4	CASSLLNIQYF	TGTGCCAGCAGCCTACTTAACATTCAGTACTTC
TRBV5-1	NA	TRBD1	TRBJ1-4	CASSLGDREKLFF	TGCGCCAGCAGCTTGGGGGACAGAGAAAAACTGTTTTTT
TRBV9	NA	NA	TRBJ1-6	CASSLQGSYNSPLHF	TGTGCCAGCAGCCTACAGGGCTCCTATAATTCACCCCTCCACTTT
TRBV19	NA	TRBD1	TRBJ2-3	CASRRFFRTGPTDTQYF	TGTGCCAGTAGGCGGTTTTTCAGGACAGGGCCGACAGATACGCAGTATTTT
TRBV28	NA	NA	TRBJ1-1	CASSLGGLNTEAFF	TGTGCCAGCAGTCTAGGGGGATTGAACACTGAAGCTTTCTTT
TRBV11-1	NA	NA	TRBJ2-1	CASSLEEPRIEQFF	TGTGCCAGCAGCTTAGAGGAGCCGAGGATTGAGCAGTTCTTC
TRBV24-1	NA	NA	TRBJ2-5	CATSDLGRGETQYF	TGTGCCACCAGTGATTTGGGCAGGGGAGAGACCCAGTACTTC
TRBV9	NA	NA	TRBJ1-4	CASSVGGTNEKLFF	TGTGCCAGCAGCGTAGGGGGGACAAATGAAAAACTGTTTTTT
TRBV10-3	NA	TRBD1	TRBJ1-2	CAIRSGTGGNYGYTF	TGTGCCATCAGGTCCGGGACAGGGGGTAACTATGGCTACACCTTC
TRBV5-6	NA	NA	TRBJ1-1	CASSFGSEGTEAFF	TGTGCCAGCAGCTTTGGCAGCGAGGGCACTGAAGCTTTCTTT
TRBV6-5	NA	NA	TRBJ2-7	CASRTVITYEQYF	TGTGCCAGCAGGACAGTGATAACCTACGAGCAGTACTTC
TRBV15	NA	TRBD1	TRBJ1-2	CATSRATRTGGIGYTF	TGTGCCACCAGCAGAGCGACCCGGACAGGGGGGATTGGCTACACCTTC
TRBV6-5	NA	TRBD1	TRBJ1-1	CASVTGEWGTEAFF	TGTGCCAGCGTTACAGGGGAGTGGGGGACTGAAGCTTTCTTT
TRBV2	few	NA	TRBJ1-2	CASSAGGLYRNYGYTF	TGTGCCAGCAGTGCCGGGGGTCTTTATCGTAACTATGGCTACACCTTC
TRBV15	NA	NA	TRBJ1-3	CATSRDPGAGLSGNTIYF	TGTGCCACCAGCAGAGATCCGGGCGCAGGGCTCTCTGGAAACACCATATATTTT
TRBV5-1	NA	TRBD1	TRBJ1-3	CASSLVPGQKGNTIYF	TGCGCCAGCAGCTTAGTTCCGGGACAGAAAGGAAACACCATATATTTT